Listed below are T cell receptor beta chains from one sample, sequenced in a study of blood T cell repertoires in COVID-19. Sequencing used immunoSEQ multiplex PCR; TCRdb keeps in-frame clones, though not all of them. The sample includes 90,000 or so clones, around 86% of them seen just once. The sequenced sample consisted of peripheral blood. Every receptor here comes from a man aged 55 to 69 with COVID-19, enrolled during active disease. The CDR3 runs from the conserved cysteine through the conserved F or W. D genes are given only for firm matches. Clone size is shown for a subset of rows, as once, few, many or a class of expanded clone.

cdr3_nt: TGTGCCAGCAGCTTGGCTGGCACTGAAGCTTTCTTT; cdr3_aa: CASSLAGTEAFF; clone_size: -; v_call: TRBV7-9; j_call: TRBJ1-1; d_call: -
cdr3_nt: TGTGCCAGCAGTGAAATTCGTTACACAGATACGCAGTATTTT; cdr3_aa: CASSEIRYTDTQYF; clone_size: -; v_call: TRBV2; j_call: TRBJ2-3; d_call: -
cdr3_nt: TGTGCCAGCACCCCCATTGGGGCTCAGAACACTGAAGCTTTCTTT; cdr3_aa: CASTPIGAQNTEAFF; clone_size: -; v_call: TRBV28; j_call: TRBJ1-1; d_call: -
cdr3_nt: TGTGCCAGCAGCTCCCGAAGACAGGGGGCCAACTATGGCTACACCTTC; cdr3_aa: CASSSRRQGANYGYTF; clone_size: -; v_call: TRBV5-4; j_call: TRBJ1-2; d_call: TRBD1
cdr3_nt: TGTGCCAGCAGCTTAGATCGGCCCGGGAGGGGCGCAGATACGCAGTATTTT; cdr3_aa: CASSLDRPGRGADTQYF; clone_size: -; v_call: TRBV11-2; j_call: TRBJ2-3; d_call: TRBD2
cdr3_nt: TGTGCCAGCAGCCCTTCGGGACAGGGATTTAATGAGCAGTTCTTC; cdr3_aa: CASSPSGQGFNEQFF; clone_size: -; v_call: TRBV7-3; j_call: TRBJ2-1; d_call: TRBD1
cdr3_nt: TGTGCCAGCAGGCTGTCAGGGGAGACTGAAGCTTTCTTT; cdr3_aa: CASRLSGETEAFF; clone_size: -; v_call: TRBV12-3/TRBV12-4; j_call: TRBJ1-1; d_call: -
cdr3_nt: TGTGCCAGCAGCTTAGGGGAGGGGGTGGTGAACACTGAAGCTTTCTTT; cdr3_aa: CASSLGEGVVNTEAFF; clone_size: -; v_call: TRBV11-3; j_call: TRBJ1-1; d_call: -
cdr3_nt: TGTGCCAGCTCACCCCCCAGGGGGCTCGACACTGAAGCTTTCTTT; cdr3_aa: CASSPPRGLDTEAFF; clone_size: few; v_call: TRBV18; j_call: TRBJ1-1; d_call: TRBD1
cdr3_nt: TGTGCCAGCAGCTCCCAGGGGGCAGGGTACGAGCAGTACTTC; cdr3_aa: CASSSQGAGYEQYF; clone_size: -; v_call: TRBV7-9; j_call: TRBJ2-7; d_call: TRBD1
cdr3_nt: TGTGCCAGCAGCTTAGCTGGGCAGGGAGGGTACGAGCAGTACTTC; cdr3_aa: CASSLAGQGGYEQYF; clone_size: -; v_call: TRBV11-2; j_call: TRBJ2-7; d_call: TRBD2
cdr3_nt: TGCGCCAGCAGCCAAGATCCGGGCGGGACAGGGAAAAAGTTGGAAGCTTTCTTT; cdr3_aa: CASSQDPGGTGKKLEAFF; clone_size: -; v_call: TRBV4-1; j_call: TRBJ1-1; d_call: TRBD1
cdr3_nt: TGCAGCGTTGAGCGCGGGGATTATGGCTACACCTTC; cdr3_aa: CSVERGDYGYTF; clone_size: -; v_call: TRBV29-1; j_call: TRBJ1-2; d_call: -
cdr3_nt: TGTGCCAGCAGCTTACAGGGGCTTCGGGGCTACACCTTC; cdr3_aa: CASSLQGLRGYTF; clone_size: -; v_call: TRBV13; j_call: TRBJ1-2; d_call: -
cdr3_nt: TGTGCCAGCAGTTCAGGCAAGAACACCGGGGAGCTGTTTTTT; cdr3_aa: CASSSGKNTGELFF; clone_size: medium-sized; v_call: TRBV6-2/TRBV6-3; j_call: TRBJ2-2; d_call: -
cdr3_nt: TGCAGTGCTAGTAGAGCAGACTCGAACACTGAAGCTTTCTTT; cdr3_aa: CSASRADSNTEAFF; clone_size: -; v_call: TRBV20-1; j_call: TRBJ1-1; d_call: -
cdr3_nt: TGTGCCAGCAGTGAACTATTCCAGGGTGGATCCGATTCACCCCTCCACTTT; cdr3_aa: CASSELFQGGSDSPLHF; clone_size: few; v_call: TRBV6-1; j_call: TRBJ1-6; d_call: -
cdr3_nt: TGTGCCAGCAGTTACTTGTTAGCGGGAGGGGAGCAGTTCTTC; cdr3_aa: CASSYLLAGGEQFF; clone_size: -; v_call: TRBV6-5; j_call: TRBJ2-1; d_call: TRBD2
cdr3_nt: TGTGCCAGCAGTTGGGACAGGGGTCGTACCGGGGAGCTGTTTTTT; cdr3_aa: CASSWDRGRTGELFF; clone_size: once; v_call: TRBV6-5; j_call: TRBJ2-2; d_call: TRBD1
cdr3_nt: TGCAGCCTCGAGAGCACAGATACGCAGTATTTT; cdr3_aa: CSLESTDTQYF; clone_size: -; v_call: TRBV20-1; j_call: TRBJ2-3; d_call: -
cdr3_nt: TGTGCCAGCAGCACCGGGACTAGCGGGTACGAGCAGTACTTC; cdr3_aa: CASSTGTSGYEQYF; clone_size: -; v_call: TRBV7-8; j_call: TRBJ2-7; d_call: TRBD2
cdr3_nt: TGTGCCAGCAGCTTTTACCAGGGGCTGACCGCGAACACCGGGGAGCTGTTTTTT; cdr3_aa: CASSFYQGLTANTGELFF; clone_size: -; v_call: TRBV7-9; j_call: TRBJ2-2; d_call: -
cdr3_nt: TGTGCCAGTACCGGACAGGGGACGACTAACACTGAAGCTTTCTTT; cdr3_aa: CASTGQGTTNTEAFF; clone_size: few; v_call: TRBV19; j_call: TRBJ1-1; d_call: TRBD1
cdr3_nt: TGTGCCAGCAGCCAGGGGCTAGCGGGAGCTCGCGTATCCTACAATGAGCAGTTCTTC; cdr3_aa: CASSQGLAGARVSYNEQFF; clone_size: once; v_call: TRBV4-2; j_call: TRBJ2-1; d_call: TRBD2
cdr3_nt: TGCGCCAGCAGCCAAGACTCACCCCCCTCCGGTGAAGCTTTCTTT; cdr3_aa: CASSQDSPPSGEAFF; clone_size: -; v_call: TRBV4-1; j_call: TRBJ1-1; d_call: -
cdr3_nt: TGTGCCAGCAGCTTGGCCCCGGACAATGGCTACACCTTC; cdr3_aa: CASSLAPDNGYTF; clone_size: -; v_call: TRBV5-8; j_call: TRBJ1-2; d_call: -
cdr3_nt: TGCGCCAGCAGTGGACTAGCGGACTCCTCCTACGAGCAGTACTTC; cdr3_aa: CASSGLADSSYEQYF; clone_size: -; v_call: TRBV4-1; j_call: TRBJ2-7; d_call: TRBD2
cdr3_nt: TGTGCCAGCAGCTTTCCTAGCGGTGTTATCAGTGGGGACTACAATGAGCAGTTCTTC; cdr3_aa: CASSFPSGVISGDYNEQFF; clone_size: -; v_call: TRBV7-9; j_call: TRBJ2-1; d_call: TRBD2
cdr3_nt: TGCAGTGCTAGTGGTAGCGGGCGTGAGACCCAGTACTTC; cdr3_aa: CSASGSGRETQYF; clone_size: -; v_call: TRBV20-1; j_call: TRBJ2-5; d_call: TRBD2
cdr3_nt: TGTGCCAGCAGCTTAGATAGCGGGAGGGCCAATGAGCAGTTCTTC; cdr3_aa: CASSLDSGRANEQFF; clone_size: -; v_call: TRBV7-9; j_call: TRBJ2-1; d_call: TRBD2
cdr3_nt: TGTGCCAGCAGTTTACGTAGCAGCTCCTACAATGAGCAGTTCTTC; cdr3_aa: CASSLRSSSYNEQFF; clone_size: -; v_call: TRBV28; j_call: TRBJ2-1; d_call: -